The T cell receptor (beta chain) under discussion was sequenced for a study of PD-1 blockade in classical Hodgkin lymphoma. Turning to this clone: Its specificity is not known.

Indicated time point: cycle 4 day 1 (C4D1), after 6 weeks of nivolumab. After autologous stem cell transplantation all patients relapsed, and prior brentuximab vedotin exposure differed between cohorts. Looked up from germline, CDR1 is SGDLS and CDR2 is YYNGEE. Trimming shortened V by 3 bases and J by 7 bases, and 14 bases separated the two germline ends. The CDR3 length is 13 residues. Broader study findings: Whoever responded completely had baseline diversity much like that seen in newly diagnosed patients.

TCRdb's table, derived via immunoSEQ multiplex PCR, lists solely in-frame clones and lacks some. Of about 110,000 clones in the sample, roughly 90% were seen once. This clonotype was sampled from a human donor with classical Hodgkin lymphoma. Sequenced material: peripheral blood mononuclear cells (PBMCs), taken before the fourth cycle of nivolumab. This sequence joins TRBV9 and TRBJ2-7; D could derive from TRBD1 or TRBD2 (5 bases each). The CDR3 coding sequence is TGTGCCAGCAGCGACAGATGGGGGTTGGAGCAGTACTTC. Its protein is CASSDRWGLEQYF.